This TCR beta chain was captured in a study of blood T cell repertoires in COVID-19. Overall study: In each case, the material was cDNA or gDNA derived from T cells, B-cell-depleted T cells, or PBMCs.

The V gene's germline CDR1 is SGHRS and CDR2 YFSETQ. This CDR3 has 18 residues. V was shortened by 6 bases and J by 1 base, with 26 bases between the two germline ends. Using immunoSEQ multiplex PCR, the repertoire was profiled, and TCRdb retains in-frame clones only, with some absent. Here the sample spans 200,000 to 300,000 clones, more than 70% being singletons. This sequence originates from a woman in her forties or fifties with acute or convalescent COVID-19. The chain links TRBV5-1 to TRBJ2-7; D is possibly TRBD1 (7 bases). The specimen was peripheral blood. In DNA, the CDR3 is TGCGCCAGCACCTTTTCATTTAGCGGCAGGGGGATATCCTACGAGCAGTACTTC. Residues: CASTFSFSGRGISYEQYF.